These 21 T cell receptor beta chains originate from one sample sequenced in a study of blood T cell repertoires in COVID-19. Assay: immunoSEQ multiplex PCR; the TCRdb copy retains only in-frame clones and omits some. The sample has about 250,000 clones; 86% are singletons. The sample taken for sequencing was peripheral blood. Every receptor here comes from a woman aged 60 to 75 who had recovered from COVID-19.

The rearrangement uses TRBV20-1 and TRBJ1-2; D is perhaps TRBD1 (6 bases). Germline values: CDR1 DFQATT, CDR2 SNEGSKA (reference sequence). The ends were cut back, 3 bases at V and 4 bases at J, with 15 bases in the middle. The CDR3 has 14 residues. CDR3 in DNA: TGCAGTGCTAGTTTCGGGGGGCAAAGCTATGGCTACACCTTC. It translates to CSASFGGQSYGYTF.

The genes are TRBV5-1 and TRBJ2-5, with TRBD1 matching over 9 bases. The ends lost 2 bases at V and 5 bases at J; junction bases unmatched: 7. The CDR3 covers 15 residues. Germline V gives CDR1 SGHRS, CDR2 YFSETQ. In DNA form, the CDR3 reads TGCGCCAGCAGCTTAGCCGGGACAGGGAGGGAGACCCAGTACTTC. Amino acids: CASSLAGTGRETQYF.

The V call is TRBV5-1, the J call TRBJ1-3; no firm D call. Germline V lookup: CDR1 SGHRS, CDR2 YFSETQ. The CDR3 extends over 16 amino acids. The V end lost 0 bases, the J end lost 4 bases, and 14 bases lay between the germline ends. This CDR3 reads CASSLGSLELGNTIYF. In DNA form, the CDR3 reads TGCGCCAGCAGCTTGGGGTCGTTGGAGCTCGGAAACACCATATATTTT. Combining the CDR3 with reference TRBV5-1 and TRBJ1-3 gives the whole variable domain KAGVTQTPRYLIKTRGQQVTLSCSPISGHRSVSWYQQTPGQGLQFLFEYFSETQRNKGNFPGRFSGRQFSNSRSEMNVSTLELGDSALYLCASSLGSLELGNTIYFGEGSWLTVV.

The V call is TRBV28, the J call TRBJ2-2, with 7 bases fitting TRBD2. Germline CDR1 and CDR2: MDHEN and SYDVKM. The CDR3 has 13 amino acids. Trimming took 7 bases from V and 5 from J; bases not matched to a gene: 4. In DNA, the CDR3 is TGTGCCAGCATGGGGGGGTGGACCGGGGAGCTGTTTTTT. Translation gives CASMGGWTGELFF.

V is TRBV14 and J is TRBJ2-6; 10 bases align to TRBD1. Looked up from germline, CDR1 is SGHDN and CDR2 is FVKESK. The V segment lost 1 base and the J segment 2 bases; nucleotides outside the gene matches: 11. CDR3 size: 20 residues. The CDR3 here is CASSQGTPGGQGTGANVLTF. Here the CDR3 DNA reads TGTGCCAGCAGCCAAGGTACCCCTGGGGGACAGGGGACTGGGGCCAACGTCCTGACTTTC.

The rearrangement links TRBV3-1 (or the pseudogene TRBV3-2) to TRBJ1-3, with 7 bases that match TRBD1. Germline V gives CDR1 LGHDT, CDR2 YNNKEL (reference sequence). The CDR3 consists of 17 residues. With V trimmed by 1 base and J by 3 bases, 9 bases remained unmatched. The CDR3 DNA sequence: TGTGCCAGCAGCCAAGTTCCCAGGGGGATCGGTGGAAACACCATATATTTT. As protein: CASSQVPRGIGGNTIYF.

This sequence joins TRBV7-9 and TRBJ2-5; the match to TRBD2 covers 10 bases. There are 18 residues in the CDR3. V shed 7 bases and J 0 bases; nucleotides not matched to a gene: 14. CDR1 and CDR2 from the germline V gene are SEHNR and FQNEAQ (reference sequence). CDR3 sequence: CASKLGSGGFLYQETQYF. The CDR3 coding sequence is TGTGCCAGCAAGTTGGGTAGCGGGGGGTTCCTGTACCAAGAGACCCAGTACTTC.

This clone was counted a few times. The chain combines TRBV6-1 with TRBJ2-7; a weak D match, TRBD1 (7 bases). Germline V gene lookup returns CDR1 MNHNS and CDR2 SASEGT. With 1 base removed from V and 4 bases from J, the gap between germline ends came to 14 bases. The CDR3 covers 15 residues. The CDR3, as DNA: TGTGCCAGCAGTGAAGTGGGCAGGGGGAGGTACGAGCAGTACTTC. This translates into CASSEVGRGRYEQYF.

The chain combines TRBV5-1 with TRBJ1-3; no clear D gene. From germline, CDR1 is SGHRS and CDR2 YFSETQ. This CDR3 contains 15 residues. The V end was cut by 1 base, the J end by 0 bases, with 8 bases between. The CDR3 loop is CASSLSGNSGNTIYF. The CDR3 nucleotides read TGCGCCAGCAGCTTGTCGGGGAACTCTGGAAACACCATATATTTT.

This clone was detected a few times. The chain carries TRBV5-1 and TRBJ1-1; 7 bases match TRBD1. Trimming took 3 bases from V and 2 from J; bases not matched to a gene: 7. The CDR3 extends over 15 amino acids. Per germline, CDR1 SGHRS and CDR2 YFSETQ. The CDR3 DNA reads TGCGCCAGCAGCTACCCTGACAGGGAAAACACTGAAGCTTTCTTT. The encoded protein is CASSYPDRENTEAFF.

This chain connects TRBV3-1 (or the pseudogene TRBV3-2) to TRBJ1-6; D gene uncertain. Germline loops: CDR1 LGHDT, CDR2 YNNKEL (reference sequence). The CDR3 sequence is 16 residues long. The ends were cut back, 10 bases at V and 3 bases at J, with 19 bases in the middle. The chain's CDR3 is CAIPLLWRSYNSPLHF. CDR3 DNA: TGTGCCATCCCGCTTTTGTGGAGGAGCTATAATTCACCCCTCCACTTT.

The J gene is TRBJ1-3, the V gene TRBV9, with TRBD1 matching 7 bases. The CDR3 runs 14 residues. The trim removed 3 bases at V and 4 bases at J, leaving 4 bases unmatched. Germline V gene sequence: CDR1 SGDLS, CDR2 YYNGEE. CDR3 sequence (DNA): TGTGCCAGCAGCGGGGACAGCACGGGAAACACCATATATTTT. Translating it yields CASSGDSTGNTIYF.

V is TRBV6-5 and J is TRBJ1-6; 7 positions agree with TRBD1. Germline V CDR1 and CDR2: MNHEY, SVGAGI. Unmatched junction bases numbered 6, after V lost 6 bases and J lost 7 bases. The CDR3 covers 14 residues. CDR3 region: CASRSGQQNSPLHF. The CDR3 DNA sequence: TGTGCCAGCAGATCGGGACAGCAAAATTCACCCCTCCACTTT.

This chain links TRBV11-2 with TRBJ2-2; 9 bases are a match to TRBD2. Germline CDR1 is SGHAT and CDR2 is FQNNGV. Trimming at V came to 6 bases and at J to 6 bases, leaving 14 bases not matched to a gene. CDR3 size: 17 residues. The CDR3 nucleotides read TGTGCCAGCAGAAGCCCAGGACTAGCGAAAAGGGCCGGGGAGCTGTTTTTT. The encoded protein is CASRSPGLAKRAGELFF.

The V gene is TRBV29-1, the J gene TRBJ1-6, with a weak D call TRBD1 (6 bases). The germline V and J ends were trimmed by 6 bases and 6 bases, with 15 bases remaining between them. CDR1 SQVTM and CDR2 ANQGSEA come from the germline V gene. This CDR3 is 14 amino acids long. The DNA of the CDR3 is TGCAGCGTCCAAACAGGGACGGGTAATTCACCCCTCCACTTT. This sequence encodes CSVQTGTGNSPLHF.

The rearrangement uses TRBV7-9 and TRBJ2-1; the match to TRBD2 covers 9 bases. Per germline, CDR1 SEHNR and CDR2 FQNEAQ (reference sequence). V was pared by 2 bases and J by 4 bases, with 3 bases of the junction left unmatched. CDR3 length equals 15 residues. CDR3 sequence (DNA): TGTGCCAGCAGCTTAATAGCGGGGGTATACAATGAGCAGTTCTTC. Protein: CASSLIAGVYNEQFF.

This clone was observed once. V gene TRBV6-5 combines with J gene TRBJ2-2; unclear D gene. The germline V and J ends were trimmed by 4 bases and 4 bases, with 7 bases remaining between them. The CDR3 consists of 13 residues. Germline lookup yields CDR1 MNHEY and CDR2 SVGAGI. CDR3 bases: TGTGCCAGCAGTTTGGAGCGCACCGGGGAGCTGTTTTTT. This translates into CASSLERTGELFF.

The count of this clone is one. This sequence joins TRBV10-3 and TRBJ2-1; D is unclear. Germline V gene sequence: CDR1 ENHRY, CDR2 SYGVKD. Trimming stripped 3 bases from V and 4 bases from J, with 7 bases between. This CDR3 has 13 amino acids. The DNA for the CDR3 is TGTGCCATCAGTGATCAACAGTACAATGAGCAGTTCTTC. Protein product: CAISDQQYNEQFF.

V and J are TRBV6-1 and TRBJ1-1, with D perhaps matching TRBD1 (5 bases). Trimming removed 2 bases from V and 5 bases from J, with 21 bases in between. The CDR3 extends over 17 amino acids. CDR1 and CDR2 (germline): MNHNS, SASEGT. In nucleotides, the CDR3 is TGTGCCAGCAGTGAAAGTACAAGATGGGGGGTATATACTGAAGCTTTCTTT. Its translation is CASSESTRWGVYTEAFF.

DNA for the CDR3: TGTGCCAGCAAAGAGAACTCTGGGGCCAACGTCCTGACTTTC. Protein: CASKENSGANVLTF. V is TRBV6-4 and J is TRBJ2-6; unclear D gene. Trimming pared 7 bases from V and 0 bases from J, leaving 7 bases between. Germline CDR1 and CDR2: MRHNA and SNTAGT. The CDR3 is 14 amino acids.

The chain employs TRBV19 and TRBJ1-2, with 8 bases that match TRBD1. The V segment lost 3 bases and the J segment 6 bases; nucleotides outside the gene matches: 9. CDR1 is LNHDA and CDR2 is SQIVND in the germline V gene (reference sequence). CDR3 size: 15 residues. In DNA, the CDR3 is TGTGCCAGTAGTATGGTCGCAGGGGGCGAAGATGGCTACACCTTC. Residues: CASSMVAGGEDGYTF.